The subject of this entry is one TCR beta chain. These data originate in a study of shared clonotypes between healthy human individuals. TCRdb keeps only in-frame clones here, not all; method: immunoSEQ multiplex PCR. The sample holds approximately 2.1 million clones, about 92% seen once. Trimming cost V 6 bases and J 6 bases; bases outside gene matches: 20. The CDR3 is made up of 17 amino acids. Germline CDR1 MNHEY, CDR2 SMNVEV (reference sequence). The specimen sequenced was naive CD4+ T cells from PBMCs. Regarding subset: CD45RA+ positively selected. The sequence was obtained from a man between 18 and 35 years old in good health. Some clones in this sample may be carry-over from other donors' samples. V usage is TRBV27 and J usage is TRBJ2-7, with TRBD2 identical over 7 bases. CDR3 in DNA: TGTGCCAGCAGGCCCTCGCTAGCGGAGTCCCCCATGCTCGAGCAGTACTTC. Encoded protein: CASRPSLAESPMLEQYF.